This section outlines one TCR beta chain sequence together with its context. This record belongs to a study of control samples from healthy donors and cancer patients. Germline CDR1 reads SGHRS; CDR2 reads YFSETQ. V was cut by 0 bases and J by 10 bases, with 14 bases left in between. This CDR3 region has 14 residues. TCRdb's copy holds only in-frame clones and misses some; the assay was immunoSEQ multiplex PCR. The profile shows approximately 45,000 clones, 91% of them singletons. This sequence originates from a woman aged 40 to 49 with head and neck cancer. This chain connects TRBV5-1 to TRBJ2-1, with no clear D. Sequencing input: PBMCs. The CDR3 DNA is TGCGCCAGCAGCTTGGGTCTAGTTGAGTGGGAGCAGTTCTTC. Its translation is CASSLGLVEWEQFF.